This T cell receptor (beta chain) was obtained from a study of cytomegalovirus exposure and HLA in healthy donors. At the level of the study: Samples from HLA-typed donors yielded about 85 million unique TCRs in an early data release.

From germline, CDR1 is SEHNR and CDR2 FQNEAQ (reference sequence). V lost 3 bases and J lost 5, with 17 bases in between. The length of the CDR3 is 15 residues. The primer mix had 60 Vbeta and 13 Jbeta primers. This table comes from immunoSEQ multiplex PCR, and its TCRdb copy is limited to in-frame clones, with some not included. In the table there are around 270,000 clones, about four fifths of which are singletons. The clonotype comes from a girl aged 2-10 years in good health and CMV-seronegative. Sequencing was done on a sample of PBMCs. This chain links TRBV7-9 with TRBJ2-7, with a weak D call TRBD2 (6 bases). The CDR3 region has the DNA TGTGCCAGCAGCTTTAGGGTTTTAGCGGCGAACGAGCAGTACTTC. Its protein product is CASSFRVLAANEQYF. The full variable domain, in which reference TRBV7-9 and TRBJ2-7 provide the parts outside the CDR3, is DTGVSQNPRHKITKRGQNVTFRCDPISEHNRLYWYRQTLGQGPEFLTYFQNEAQLEKSRLLSDRFSAERPKGSFSTLEIQRTEQGDSAMYLCASSFRVLAANEQYFGPGTRLTVT.